This T cell receptor (beta chain) originates from a study of control samples from healthy donors and cancer patients. This table comes from immunoSEQ multiplex PCR, and its TCRdb copy is limited to in-frame clones, with some not included. The table lists roughly 160,000 clones, 96% of them singletons, with just over 1% in the top ten. There are 15 residues in the CDR3. V gave up 5 bases and J gave up 3 bases; unmatched junction bases: 9. The germline gives CDR1 SGHTA, CDR2 FQGNSA. This chain connects TRBV7-2 to TRBJ2-7; TRBD1 aligns across 8 bases. This receptor was identified in a woman in her thirties in good health. The sequenced sample was blood. The CDR3 nucleotides are TGTGCCAGCAGCCCTGGACAGGGTGGCCGCTACGAGCAGTACTTC. Its translation: CASSPGQGGRYEQYF.